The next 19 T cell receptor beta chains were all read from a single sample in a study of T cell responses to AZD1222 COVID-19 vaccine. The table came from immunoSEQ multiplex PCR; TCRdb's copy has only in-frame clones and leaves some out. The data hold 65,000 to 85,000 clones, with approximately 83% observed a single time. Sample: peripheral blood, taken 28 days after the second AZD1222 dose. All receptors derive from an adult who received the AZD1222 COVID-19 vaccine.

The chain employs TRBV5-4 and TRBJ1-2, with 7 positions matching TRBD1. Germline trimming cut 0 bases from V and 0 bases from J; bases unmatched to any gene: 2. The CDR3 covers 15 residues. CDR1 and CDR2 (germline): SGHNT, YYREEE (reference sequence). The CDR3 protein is CASSLAQGANYGYTF. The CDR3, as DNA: TGTGCCAGCAGCTTGGCCCAGGGGGCTAACTATGGCTACACCTTC.

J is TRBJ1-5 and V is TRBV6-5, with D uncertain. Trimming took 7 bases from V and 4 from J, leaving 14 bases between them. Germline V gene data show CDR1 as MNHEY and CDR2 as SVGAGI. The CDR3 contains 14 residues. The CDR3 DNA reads TGTGCCAGCATTCGGGATTCGGAAAATCAGCCCCAGCATTTT. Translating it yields CASIRDSENQPQHF.

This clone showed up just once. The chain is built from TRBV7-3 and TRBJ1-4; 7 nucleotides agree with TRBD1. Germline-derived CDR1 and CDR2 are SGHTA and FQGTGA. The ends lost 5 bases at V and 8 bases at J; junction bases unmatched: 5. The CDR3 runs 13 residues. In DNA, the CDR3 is TGTGCCAGCAGCCCCAGACAGGGCGAAAAACTGTTTTTT. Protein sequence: CASSPRQGEKLFF.

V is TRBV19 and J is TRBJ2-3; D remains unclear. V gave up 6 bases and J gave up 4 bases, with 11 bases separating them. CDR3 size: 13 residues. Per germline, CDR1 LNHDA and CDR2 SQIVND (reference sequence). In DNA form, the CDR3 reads TGTGCCAGTAGCTCCCGGCAGGCAGATACGCAGTATTTT. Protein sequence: CASSSRQADTQYF.

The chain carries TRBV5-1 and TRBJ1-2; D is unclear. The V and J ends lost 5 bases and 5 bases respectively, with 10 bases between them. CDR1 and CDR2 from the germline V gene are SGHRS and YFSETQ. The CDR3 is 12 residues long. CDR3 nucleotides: TGCGCCAGCAGTTTCGATAGATATGGCTACACCTTC. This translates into CASSFDRYGYTF.

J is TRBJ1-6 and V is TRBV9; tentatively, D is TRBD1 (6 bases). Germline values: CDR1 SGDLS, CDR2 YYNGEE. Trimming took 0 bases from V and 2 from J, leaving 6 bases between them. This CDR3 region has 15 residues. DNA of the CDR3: TGTGCCAGCAGCGTAGGGACAGCCTATAATTCACCCCTCCACTTT. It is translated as CASSVGTAYNSPLHF.

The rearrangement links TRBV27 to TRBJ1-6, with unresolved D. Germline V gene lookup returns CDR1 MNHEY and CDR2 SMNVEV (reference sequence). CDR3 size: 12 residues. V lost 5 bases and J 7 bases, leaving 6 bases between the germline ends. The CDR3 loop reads CASSLGNSPLHF. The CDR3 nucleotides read TGTGCCAGCAGTCTGGGAAATTCACCCCTCCACTTT.

The CDR3: CASSLSVQGEGYGYTF. CDR3 nucleotides: TGTGCCAGCAGCTTAAGCGTCCAGGGTGAAGGATATGGCTACACCTTC. This sequence joins TRBV7-9 and TRBJ1-2; tentative D call: TRBD1 (5 bases). CDR1 is SEHNR, CDR2 FQNEAQ, per germline (reference sequence). The CDR3 has 16 amino acids. The V end lost 2 bases, the J end lost 5 bases, and 18 bases lay between the germline ends.

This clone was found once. For the CDR3, the DNA is TGTGCCAGCAACCGGGCCAACACCGGGGAGCTGTTTTTT. This encodes CASNRANTGELFF. J is TRBJ2-2 and V is TRBV5-6; the D is unclear. V lost 6 bases, J lost 2 bases, and 8 bases lay in between. Per the germline V gene, CDR1 is SGHDT and CDR2 is YYEEEE. This CDR3 comprises 13 residues. Combining the CDR3 with reference TRBV5-6 and TRBJ2-2 gives the whole variable domain DAGVTQSPTHLIKTRGQQVTLRCSPKSGHDTVSWYQQALGQGPQFIFQYYEEEERQRGNFPDRFSGHQFPNYSSELNVNALLLGDSALYLCASNRANTGELFFGEGSRLTVL.

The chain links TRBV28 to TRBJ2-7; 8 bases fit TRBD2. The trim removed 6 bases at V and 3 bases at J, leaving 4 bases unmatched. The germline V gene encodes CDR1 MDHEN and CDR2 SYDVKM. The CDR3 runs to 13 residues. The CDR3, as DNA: TGTGCCAGCAGACGGGGGGGCTACTACGAGCAGTACTTC. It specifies CASRRGGYYEQYF.

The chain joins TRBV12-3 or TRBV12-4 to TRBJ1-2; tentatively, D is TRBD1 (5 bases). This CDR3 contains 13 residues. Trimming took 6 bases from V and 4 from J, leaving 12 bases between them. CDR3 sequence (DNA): TGTGCCAGCAGCAAAGGGACCCGCTATGGCTACACCTTC. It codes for CASSKGTRYGYTF.

In DNA form, the CDR3 reads TGTGCCAGCAGCCAAGGACTAGCGGTGAACTCCTACGAGCAGTACTTC. Its translation is CASSQGLAVNSYEQYF. The V gene is TRBV3-1 (or the pseudogene TRBV3-2), the J gene TRBJ2-7, with TRBD2 identical over 9 bases. Germline loops: CDR1 LGHDT, CDR2 YNNKEL (reference sequence). The CDR3 is 16 residues long. With V trimmed by 1 base and J by 0 bases, 4 bases remained unmatched.

The CDR3 DNA is TGTGCCAGCAGTTACACGGGGACAGCTAATGAGCAGTTCTTC. This sequence encodes CASSYTGTANEQFF. This sequence joins TRBV6-2 or TRBV6-3 and TRBJ2-1; 7 bases map to TRBD1. The CDR3 has 14 residues. CDR1 and CDR2 from the germline V gene are MNHEY and SVGEGT. Trimming took 2 bases from V and 7 from J; bases not matched to a gene: 5.

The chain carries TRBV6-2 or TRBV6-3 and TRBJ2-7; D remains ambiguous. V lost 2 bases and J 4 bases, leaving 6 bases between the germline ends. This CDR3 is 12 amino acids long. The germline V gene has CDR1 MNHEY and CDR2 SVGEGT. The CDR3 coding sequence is TGTGCCAGCAGTTACGGGTTGTACGAGCAGTACTTC. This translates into CASSYGLYEQYF.

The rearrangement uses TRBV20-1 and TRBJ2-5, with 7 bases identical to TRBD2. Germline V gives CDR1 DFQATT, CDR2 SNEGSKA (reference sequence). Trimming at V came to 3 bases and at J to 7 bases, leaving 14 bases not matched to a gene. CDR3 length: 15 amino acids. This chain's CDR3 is CSASDLRAGSVTQYF. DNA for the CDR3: TGCAGTGCTAGTGATCTCCGAGCGGGGTCAGTGACCCAGTACTTC.

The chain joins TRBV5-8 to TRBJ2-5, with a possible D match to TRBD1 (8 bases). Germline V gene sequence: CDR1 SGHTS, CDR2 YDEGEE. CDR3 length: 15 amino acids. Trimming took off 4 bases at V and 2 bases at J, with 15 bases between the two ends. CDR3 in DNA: TGTGCCAGCAGCCTCCACAGGGGGGGACAAGAGACCCAGTACTTC. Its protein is CASSLHRGGQETQYF.

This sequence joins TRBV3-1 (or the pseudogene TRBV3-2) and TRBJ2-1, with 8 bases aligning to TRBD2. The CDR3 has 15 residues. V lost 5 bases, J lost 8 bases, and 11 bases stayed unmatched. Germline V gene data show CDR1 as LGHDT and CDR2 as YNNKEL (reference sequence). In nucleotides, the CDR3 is TGTGCCAGCAGCTTGAGGACTAGCTGGGGGGATGAGCAGTTCTTC. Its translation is CASSLRTSWGDEQFF.

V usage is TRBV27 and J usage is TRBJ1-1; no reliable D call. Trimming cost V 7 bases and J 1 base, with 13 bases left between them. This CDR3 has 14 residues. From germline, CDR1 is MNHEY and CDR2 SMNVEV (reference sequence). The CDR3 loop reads CASMDSWANTEAFF. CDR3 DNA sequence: TGTGCCAGCATGGACTCCTGGGCGAACACTGAAGCTTTCTTT.

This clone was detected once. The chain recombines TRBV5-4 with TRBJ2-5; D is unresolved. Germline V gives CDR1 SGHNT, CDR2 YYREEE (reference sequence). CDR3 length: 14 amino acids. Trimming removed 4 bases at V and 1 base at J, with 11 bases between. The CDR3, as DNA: TGTGCCAGCAGCCTCAGAAGTATCCAAGAGACCCAGTACTTC. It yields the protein CASSLRSIQETQYF. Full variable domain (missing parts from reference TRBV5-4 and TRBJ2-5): ETGVTQSPTHLIKTRGQQVTLRCSSQSGHNTVSWYQQALGQGPQFIFQYYREEENGRGNFPPRFSGLQFPNYSSELNVNALELDDSALYLCASSLRSIQETQYFGPGTRLLVL.